This TCR beta chain originates from a study of CD8 T cells in Susac syndrome. It was with random hexamers that about 0.45 to 1 ug RNA was reverse transcribed. It was immunoSEQ multiplex PCR that amplified TCR beta CDR3 across 54 Vbeta and 13 Jbeta. TCRdb re-called the immunoSEQ multiplex PCR reads through MiXCR, storing one row per CDR3 protein. Of around 180,000 distinct CDR3 sequences listed, approximately 95% are singletons. Source material: CD4+ T cells from PBMCs. The receptor was derived from a human donor with multiple sclerosis.

The CDR3 protein is CASSYTYEQYF. The CDR3 nucleotides read TGTGCCAGCAGTTACACGTACGAGCAGTACTTC. The chain employs TRBV6-2 or TRBV6-3 and TRBJ2-7; D gene ambiguous. Germline V CDR1 and CDR2: MNHEY, SVGEGT. The V end lost 2 bases, the J end lost 4 bases, and 3 bases lay between the germline ends. The CDR3 has 11 residues.